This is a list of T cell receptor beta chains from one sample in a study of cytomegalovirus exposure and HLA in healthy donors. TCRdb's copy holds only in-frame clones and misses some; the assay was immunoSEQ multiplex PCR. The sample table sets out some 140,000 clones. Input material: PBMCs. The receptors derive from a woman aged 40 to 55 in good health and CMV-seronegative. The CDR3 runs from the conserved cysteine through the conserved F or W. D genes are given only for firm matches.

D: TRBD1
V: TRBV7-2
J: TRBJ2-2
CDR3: CASSVRDRGLHGELFF
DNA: TGTGCCAGCAGCGTCCGGGACAGGGGGCTACACGGGGAGCTGTTTTTT

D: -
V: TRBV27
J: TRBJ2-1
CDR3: CASSFEGSSYNEQFF
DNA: TGTGCCAGCAGTTTTGAGGGTTCCTCCTACAATGAGCAGTTCTTC

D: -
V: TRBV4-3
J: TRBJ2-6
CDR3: CASSQVKVGGPTGANVLTF
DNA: TGCGCCAGCAGCCAAGTTAAAGTAGGGGGTCCAACTGGGGCCAACGTCCTGACTTTC

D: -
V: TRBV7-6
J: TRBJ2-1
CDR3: CASSLAGEGYNEQFF
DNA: TGTGCCAGCAGCTTAGCAGGGGAAGGATACAATGAGCAGTTCTTC

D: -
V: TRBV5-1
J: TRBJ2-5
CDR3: CASSFGISVSGETQYF
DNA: TGCGCCAGCAGCTTTGGTATATCCGTCTCGGGAGAGACCCAGTACTTC

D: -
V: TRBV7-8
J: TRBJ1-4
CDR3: CASSPLYLTNEKLFF
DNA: TGTGCCAGCAGCCCCCTCTATTTAACTAATGAAAAACTGTTTTTT

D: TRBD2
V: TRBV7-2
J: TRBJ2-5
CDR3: CASSLVGTSGRETQYF
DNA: TGTGCCAGCAGCTTAGTAGGGACTAGCGGGAGGGAGACCCAGTACTTC

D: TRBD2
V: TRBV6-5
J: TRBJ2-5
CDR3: CASSSARTSGGETQYF
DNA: TGTGCCAGCAGTTCGGCCCGGACTAGCGGGGGAGAGACCCAGTACTTC

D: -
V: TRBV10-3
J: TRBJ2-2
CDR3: CAAAEANTGELFF
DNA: TGTGCCGCAGCAGAGGCGAACACCGGGGAGCTGTTTTTT

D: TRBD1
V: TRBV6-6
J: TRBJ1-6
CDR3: CASNYPGQGNSPLHF
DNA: TGTGCCAGCAATTATCCGGGACAGGGTAATTCACCCCTCCACTTT

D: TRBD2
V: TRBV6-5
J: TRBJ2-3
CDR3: CASSYGGLAGTDTQYF
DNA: TGTGCCAGCAGTTACGGCGGACTAGCGGGCACAGATACGCAGTATTTT

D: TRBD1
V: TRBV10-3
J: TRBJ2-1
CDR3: CAISARSGTGGGNEQFF
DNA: TGTGCCATCAGTGCAAGATCCGGGACAGGGGGCGGGAATGAGCAGTTCTTC

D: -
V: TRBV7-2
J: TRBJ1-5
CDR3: CASSLQEDQPQHF
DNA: TGTGCCAGCAGCTTACAGGAGGATCAGCCCCAGCATTTT

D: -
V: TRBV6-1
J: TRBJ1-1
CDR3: CASSERSESEAFF
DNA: TGTGCCAGCAGTGAAAGGTCGGAGAGTGAAGCTTTCTTT

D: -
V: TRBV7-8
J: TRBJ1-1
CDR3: CASSLAGALNTEAFF
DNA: TGTGCCAGCAGCTTAGCAGGGGCTTTGAACACTGAAGCTTTCTTT

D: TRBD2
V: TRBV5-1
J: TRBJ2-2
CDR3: CASSLFRTSGTGELFF
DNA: TGCGCCAGCAGCTTGTTCCGGACTAGCGGAACCGGGGAGCTGTTTTTT

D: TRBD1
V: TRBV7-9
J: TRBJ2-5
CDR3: CASSLAGTGGTQYF
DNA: TGTGCCAGCAGCTTAGCCGGGACAGGAGGGACCCAGTACTTC

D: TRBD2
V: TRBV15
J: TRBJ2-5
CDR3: CATSRVTSGGVQYF
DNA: TGTGCCACCAGCAGGGTTACGAGCGGGGGGGTCCAGTACTTC

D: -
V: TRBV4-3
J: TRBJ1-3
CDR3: CASSRGTPGNTIYF
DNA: TGCGCCAGCAGCCGCGGGACCCCTGGAAACACCATATATTTT

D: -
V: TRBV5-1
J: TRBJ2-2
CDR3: CASSLARLNTGELFF
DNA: TGCGCCAGCAGCTTGGCTAGGTTAAACACCGGGGAGCTGTTTTTT

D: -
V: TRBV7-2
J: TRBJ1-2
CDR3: CASSLSNYYGYTF
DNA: TGTGCCAGCAGCTTAAGCAATTACTATGGCTACACCTTC

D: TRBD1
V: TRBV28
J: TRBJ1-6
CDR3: CASSLTSTGAQSPLHF
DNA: TGTGCCAGCAGTTTAACCTCGACAGGGGCTCAATCACCCCTCCACTTT

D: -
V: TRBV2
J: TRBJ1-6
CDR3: CASSLTGGAGYNSPLHF
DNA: TGTGCCAGCAGTTTGACGGGGGGCGCGGGCTATAATTCACCCCTCCACTTT

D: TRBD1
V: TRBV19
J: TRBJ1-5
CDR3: CASRDRGDQPQHF
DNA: TGTGCCAGCCGGGACAGGGGGGATCAGCCCCAGCATTTT

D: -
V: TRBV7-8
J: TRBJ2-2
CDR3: CASSLISQKPGELFF
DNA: TGTGCCAGCAGCTTAATTAGCCAGAAGCCCGGGGAGCTGTTTTTT

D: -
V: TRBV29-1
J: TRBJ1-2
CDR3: CSVEDQEVGYTF
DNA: TGCAGCGTTGAAGATCAGGAGGTTGGCTACACCTTC

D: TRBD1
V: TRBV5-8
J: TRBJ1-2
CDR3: CASSPRTGGYYGYTF
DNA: TGTGCCAGCAGCCCCCGGACAGGGGGCTACTATGGCTACACCTTC

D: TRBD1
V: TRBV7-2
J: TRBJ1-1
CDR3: CASSRQGSTEAFF
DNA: TGTGCCAGCAGCCGACAGGGGAGCACTGAAGCTTTCTTT

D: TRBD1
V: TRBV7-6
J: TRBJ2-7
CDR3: CASSPRRDRGHEQYF
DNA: TGTGCCAGCAGCCCCCGACGGGACAGGGGCCACGAGCAGTACTTC

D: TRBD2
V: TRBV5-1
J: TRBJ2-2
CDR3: CASSLVGSGVTNGELFF
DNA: TGCGCCAGCAGCTTGGTCGGTAGCGGGGTGACGAACGGGGAGCTGTTTTTT

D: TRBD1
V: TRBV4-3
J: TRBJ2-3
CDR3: CASSPRQGASDTQYF
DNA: TGCGCCAGCAGCCCCCGACAGGGGGCCTCAGATACGCAGTATTTT

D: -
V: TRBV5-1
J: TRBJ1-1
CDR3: CASSKTGDGRYTEAFF
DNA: TGCGCCAGCAGCAAAACGGGGGACGGACGATACACTGAAGCTTTCTTT

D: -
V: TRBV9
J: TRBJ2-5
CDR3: CASSVERDFWETQYF
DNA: TGTGCCAGCAGCGTAGAAAGGGACTTCTGGGAGACCCAGTACTTC

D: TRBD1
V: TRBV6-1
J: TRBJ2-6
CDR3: CASSAGQTFSGANVLTF
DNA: TGTGCCAGCAGTGCGGGACAGACTTTCTCTGGGGCCAACGTCCTGACTTTC

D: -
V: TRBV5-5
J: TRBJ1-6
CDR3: CASSLITGTVNSPLHF
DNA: TGTGCCAGCAGCTTGATAACCGGGACTGTTAATTCACCCCTCCACTTT

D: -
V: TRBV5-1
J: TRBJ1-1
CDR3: CASSLSASSMNTEAFF
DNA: TGCGCCAGCAGCTTGAGCGCCAGCTCAATGAACACTGAAGCTTTCTTT

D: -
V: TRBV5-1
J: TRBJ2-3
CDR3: CASSFLRLTDTQYF
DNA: TGCGCCAGCAGCTTCTTGCGGCTAACAGATACGCAGTATTTT

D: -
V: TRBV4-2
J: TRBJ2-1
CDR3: CASSQGSSYNEQFF
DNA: TGTGCCAGCAGCCAAGGTAGCTCCTACAATGAGCAGTTCTTC

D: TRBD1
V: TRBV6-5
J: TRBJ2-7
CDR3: CASRSSAGGSYEQYF
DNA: TGTGCCAGCAGGTCCTCCGCAGGGGGCTCCTACGAGCAGTACTTC

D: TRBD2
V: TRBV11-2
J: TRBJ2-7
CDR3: CASSLGASGRYEQYF
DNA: TGTGCCAGCAGCTTAGGTGCTAGCGGTAGATACGAGCAGTACTTC

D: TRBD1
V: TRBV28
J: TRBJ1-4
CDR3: CASGTGTNEKLFF
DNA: TGTGCCAGCGGGACAGGCACTAATGAAAAACTGTTTTTT

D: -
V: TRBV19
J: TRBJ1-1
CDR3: CASSIRLNTEAFF
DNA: TGTGCCAGTAGTATACGACTTAACACTGAAGCTTTCTTT

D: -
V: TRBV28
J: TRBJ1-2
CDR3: CASSPGLRGYTF
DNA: TGTGCCAGCTCTCCAGGGCTACGGGGCTACACCTTC

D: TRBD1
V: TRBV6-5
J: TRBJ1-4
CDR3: CASSRDRSNEKLFF
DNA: TGTGCCAGCAGCCGGGACAGATCTAATGAAAAACTGTTTTTT

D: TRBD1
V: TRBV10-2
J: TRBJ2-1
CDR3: CASSSQQGYEQFF
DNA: TGCGCCAGCAGTTCCCAACAGGGGTATGAGCAGTTCTTC

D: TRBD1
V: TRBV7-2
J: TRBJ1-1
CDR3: CASSLRGTGRGMNTEAFF
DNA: TGTGCCAGCAGCTTACGGGGGACAGGGAGGGGAATGAACACTGAAGCTTTCTTT

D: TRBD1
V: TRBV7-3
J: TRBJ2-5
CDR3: CASSPQGLQETQYF
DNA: TGTGCCAGCAGCCCACAGGGGCTCCAAGAGACCCAGTACTTC

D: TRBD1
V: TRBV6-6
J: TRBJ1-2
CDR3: CASSYPRTGANYGYTF
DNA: TGTGCCAGCAGTTACCCCCGGACAGGGGCAAACTATGGCTACACCTTC

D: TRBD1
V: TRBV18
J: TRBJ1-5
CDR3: CASQATGNQPQHF
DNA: TGTGCCAGCCAAGCGACAGGGAATCAGCCCCAGCATTTT

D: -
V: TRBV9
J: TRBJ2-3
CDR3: CASSVSGRLTDTQYF
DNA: TGTGCCAGCAGCGTTTCGGGGAGACTCACAGATACGCAGTATTTT

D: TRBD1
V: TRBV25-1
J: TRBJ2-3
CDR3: CASSEYLTGTAQYF
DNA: TGTGCCAGCAGTGAATATTTAACCGGGACAGCGCAGTATTTT

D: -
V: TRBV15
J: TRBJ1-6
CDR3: CATSSPPGSPLHF
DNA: TGTGCCACCAGCAGCCCTCCGGGTTCACCCCTCCACTTT

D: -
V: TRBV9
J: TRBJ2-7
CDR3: CASSASGEQYF
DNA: TGTGCCAGCAGCGCGTCGGGGGAGCAGTACTTC

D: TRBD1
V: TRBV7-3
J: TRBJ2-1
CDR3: CASSFGQVSYNEQFF
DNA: TGTGCCAGCAGCTTCGGACAGGTCTCCTACAATGAGCAGTTCTTC

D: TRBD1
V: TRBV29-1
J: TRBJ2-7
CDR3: CSVEEPNRGPYEQYF
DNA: TGCAGCGTTGAAGAGCCCAACAGGGGACCCTACGAGCAGTACTTC

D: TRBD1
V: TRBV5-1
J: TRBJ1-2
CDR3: CASSLGTGGSYGYTF
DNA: TGCGCCAGCAGCCTAGGGACAGGGGGCAGCTATGGCTACACCTTC

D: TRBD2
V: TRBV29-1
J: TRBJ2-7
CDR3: CSVSGGRSYEQYF
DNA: TGCAGCGTAAGCGGGGGCCGCTCCTACGAGCAGTACTTC

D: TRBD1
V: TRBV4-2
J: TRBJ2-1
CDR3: CASSQDFGTGVNNEQFF
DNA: TGTGCCAGCAGCCAAGATTTCGGGACAGGGGTCAACAATGAGCAGTTCTTC

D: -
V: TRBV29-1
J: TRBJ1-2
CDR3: CSVVVRPGANYGYTF
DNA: TGCAGCGTTGTGGTACGGCCCGGAGCTAACTATGGCTACACCTTC

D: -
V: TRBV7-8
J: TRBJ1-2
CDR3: CASGSTGQSYGYTF
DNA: TGTGCCAGCGGGTCCACAGGGCAGTCCTATGGCTACACCTTC